This T cell receptor (beta chain) was identified in a study of T-cell reconstitution after alpha-beta-depleted transplantation in children. Study-wide points: The origin of high day-60 TCRbeta diversity in some patients lay in surviving recipient T cells and thymic progenitors. Newly produced T cells mostly accounted for T-cell counts and diversity one year post-transplant.

Unique molecular identifiers featured in how the TCRbeta library was prepared. TCRdb re-analysed the PCR reads in MiXCR, keeping a single row per CDR3 protein. The table has 610,000 or so distinct CDR3 sequences, more than 20% seen once; the top ten hold around a third. Details on this clonotype: What it recognizes is unknown.

The CDR3 covers 15 residues. V was pared by 6 bases and J by 6 bases, with 10 bases of the junction left unmatched. The rearrangement links TRBV12-3 or TRBV12-4 to TRBJ2-3; 9 bases agree with TRBD2. The sequencing used PBMCs, collected before TCRalphabeta/CD19-depleted stem cell transplant. The TCR was taken from a boy younger than two with Wiskott-Aldrich syndrome, due to receive a stem cell transplant. CDR3 sequence: CASSISGSPTDTQYF. The CDR3 DNA reads TGTGCCAGCAGCATTAGCGGGAGCCCCACGGATACGCAGTATTTT.